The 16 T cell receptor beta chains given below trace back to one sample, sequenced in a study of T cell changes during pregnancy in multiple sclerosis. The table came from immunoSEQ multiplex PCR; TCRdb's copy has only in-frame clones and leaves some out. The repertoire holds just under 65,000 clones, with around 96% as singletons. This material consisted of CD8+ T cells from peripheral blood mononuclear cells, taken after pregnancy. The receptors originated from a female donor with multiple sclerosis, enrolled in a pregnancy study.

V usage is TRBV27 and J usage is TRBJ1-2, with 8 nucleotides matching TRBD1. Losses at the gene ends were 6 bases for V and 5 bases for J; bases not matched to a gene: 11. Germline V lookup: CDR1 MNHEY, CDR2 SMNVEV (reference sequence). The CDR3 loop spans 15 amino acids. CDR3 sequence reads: CASRNAGGVGYGYTF. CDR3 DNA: TGTGCCAGCAGGAACGCAGGGGGCGTAGGGTATGGCTACACCTTC.

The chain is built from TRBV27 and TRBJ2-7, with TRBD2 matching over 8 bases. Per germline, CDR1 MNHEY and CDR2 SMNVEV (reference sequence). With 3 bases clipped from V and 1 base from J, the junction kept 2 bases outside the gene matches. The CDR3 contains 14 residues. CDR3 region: CASSFTSGSYEQYF. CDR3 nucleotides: TGTGCCAGCAGTTTTACTAGCGGATCCTACGAGCAGTACTTC.

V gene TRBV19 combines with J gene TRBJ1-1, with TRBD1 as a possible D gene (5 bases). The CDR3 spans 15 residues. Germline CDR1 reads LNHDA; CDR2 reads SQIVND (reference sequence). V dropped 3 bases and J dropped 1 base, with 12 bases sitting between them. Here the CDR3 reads CASSMFGGQNTEAFF. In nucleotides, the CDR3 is TGTGCCAGTAGTATGTTTGGTGGACAGAACACTGAAGCTTTCTTT.

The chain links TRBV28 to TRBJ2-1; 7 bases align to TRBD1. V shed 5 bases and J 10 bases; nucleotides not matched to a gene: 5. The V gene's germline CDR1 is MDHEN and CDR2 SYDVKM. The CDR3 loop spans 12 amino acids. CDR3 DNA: TGTGCCAGCAGTCCAGGGGGAGTAGAGCAGTTCTTC. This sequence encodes CASSPGGVEQFF.

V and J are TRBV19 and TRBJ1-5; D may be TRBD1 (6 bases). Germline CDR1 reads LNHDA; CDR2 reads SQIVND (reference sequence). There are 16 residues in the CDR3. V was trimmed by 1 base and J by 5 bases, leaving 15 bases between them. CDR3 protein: CASSIVSGGAYQPQHF. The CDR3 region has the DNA TGTGCCAGTAGTATAGTCTCGGGGGGGGCCTATCAGCCCCAGCATTTT.

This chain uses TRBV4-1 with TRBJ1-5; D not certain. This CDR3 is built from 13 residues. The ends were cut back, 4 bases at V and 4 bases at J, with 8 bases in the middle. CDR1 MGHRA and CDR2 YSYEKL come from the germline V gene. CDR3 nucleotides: TGCGCCAGCAGCCGAATAGTAAATCAGCCCCAGCATTTT. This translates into CASSRIVNQPQHF.

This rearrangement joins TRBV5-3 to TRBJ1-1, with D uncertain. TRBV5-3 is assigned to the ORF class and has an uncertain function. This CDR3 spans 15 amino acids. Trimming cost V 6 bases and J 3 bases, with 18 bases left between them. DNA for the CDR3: TGTGCCAGAAATGGAGGTTCTCAATGGTACACTGAAGCTTTCTTT. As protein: CARNGGSQWYTEAFF.

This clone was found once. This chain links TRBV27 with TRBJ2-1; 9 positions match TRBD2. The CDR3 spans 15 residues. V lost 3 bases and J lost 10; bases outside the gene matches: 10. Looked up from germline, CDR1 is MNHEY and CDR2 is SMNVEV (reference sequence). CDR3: CASSLGREGRWEQFF. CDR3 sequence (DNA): TGTGCCAGCAGTTTGGGGCGGGAGGGCCGCTGGGAGCAGTTCTTC.

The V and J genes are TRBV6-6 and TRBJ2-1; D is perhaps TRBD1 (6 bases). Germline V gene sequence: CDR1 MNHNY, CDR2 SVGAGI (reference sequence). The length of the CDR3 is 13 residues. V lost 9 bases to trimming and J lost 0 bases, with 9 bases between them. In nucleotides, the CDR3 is TGTGCCAGTGGACAGCGCTCCTACAATGAGCAGTTCTTC. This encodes CASGQRSYNEQFF.

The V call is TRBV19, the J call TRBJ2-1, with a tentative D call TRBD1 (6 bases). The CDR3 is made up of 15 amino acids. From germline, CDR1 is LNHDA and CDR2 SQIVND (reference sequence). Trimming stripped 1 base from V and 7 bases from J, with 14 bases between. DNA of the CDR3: TGTGCCAGTAGTATAGCAACAAGGGGGTGGAATGAGCAGTTCTTC. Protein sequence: CASSIATRGWNEQFF.

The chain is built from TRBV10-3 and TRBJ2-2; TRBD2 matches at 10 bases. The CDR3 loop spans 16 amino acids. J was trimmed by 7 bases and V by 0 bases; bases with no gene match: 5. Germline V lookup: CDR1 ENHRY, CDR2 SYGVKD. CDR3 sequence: CAISESTSGLFGELFF. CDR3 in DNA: TGTGCCATCAGTGAGTCGACTAGCGGGCTCTTCGGGGAGCTGTTTTTT.

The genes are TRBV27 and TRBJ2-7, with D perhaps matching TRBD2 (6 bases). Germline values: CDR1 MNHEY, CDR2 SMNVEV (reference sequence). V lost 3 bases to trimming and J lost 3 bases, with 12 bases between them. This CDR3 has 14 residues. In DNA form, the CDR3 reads TGTGCCAGCAGTTTCTCGGGGGAAAACTACGAGCAGTACTTC. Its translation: CASSFSGENYEQYF.

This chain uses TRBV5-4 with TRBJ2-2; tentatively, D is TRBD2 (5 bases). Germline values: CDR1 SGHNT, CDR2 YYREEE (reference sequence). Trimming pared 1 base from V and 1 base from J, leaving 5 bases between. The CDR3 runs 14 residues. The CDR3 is CASSLRENTGELFF. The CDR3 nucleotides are TGTGCCAGCAGCTTGCGGGAGAACACCGGGGAGCTGTTTTTT.

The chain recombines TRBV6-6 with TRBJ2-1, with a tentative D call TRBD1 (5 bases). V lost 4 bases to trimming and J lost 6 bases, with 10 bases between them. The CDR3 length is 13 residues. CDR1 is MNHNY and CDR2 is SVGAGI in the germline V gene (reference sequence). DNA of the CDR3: TGTGCCAGCAGTTTCTCTAGGGGCAATGAGCAGTTCTTC. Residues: CASSFSRGNEQFF.

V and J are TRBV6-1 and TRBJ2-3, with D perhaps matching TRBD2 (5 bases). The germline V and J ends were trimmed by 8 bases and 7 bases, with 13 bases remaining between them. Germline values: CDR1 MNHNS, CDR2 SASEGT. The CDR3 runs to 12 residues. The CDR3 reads CASRAGGYTQYF. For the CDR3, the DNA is TGTGCCAGCCGCGCGGGTGGCTATACGCAGTATTTT.

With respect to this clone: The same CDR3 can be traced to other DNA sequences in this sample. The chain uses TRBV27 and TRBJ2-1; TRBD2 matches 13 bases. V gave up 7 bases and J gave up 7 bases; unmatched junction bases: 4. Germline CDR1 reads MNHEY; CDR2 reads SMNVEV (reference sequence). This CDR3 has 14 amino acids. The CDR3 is CASTWTSGRNEQFF. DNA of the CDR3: TGTGCCAGCACCTGGACTAGCGGGAGAAATGAGCAGTTCTTC.